The 19 T cell receptor beta chains listed next were all sequenced from one sample in a study of graft-versus-host responses after intestinal transplantation. Clones were read by immunoSEQ multiplex PCR, and TCRdb kept only the in-frame ones, dropping some. The data hold tens of thousands of clones, with over 85% observed a single time. Here the sequenced sample was bone marrow, taken less than 750 days after intestinal transplantation. The receptors stem from a human patient who received an intestinal transplant, so some T cells may come from the graft donor.

The chain combines TRBV10-1 with TRBJ1-5, with D uncertain. V lost 0 bases, J lost 9 bases, and 9 bases lay in between. The CDR3 length is 13 residues. Germline V gene data show CDR1 as WNHNN and CDR2 as SYGVQD (reference sequence). CDR3 sequence: CASSESRMGPQHF. The CDR3 DNA reads TGCGCCAGCAGTGAGTCCCGAATGGGGCCCCAGCATTTT.

This chain joins TRBV5-1 and TRBJ1-2, with a tentative D call TRBD1 (6 bases). The V and J ends lost 2 bases and 4 bases respectively, with 12 bases between them. Germline V lookup: CDR1 SGHRS, CDR2 YFSETQ. The CDR3 has 14 amino acids. The CDR3 DNA reads TGCGCCAGCAGCTTACAGGGAGACGGCTATGGCTACACCTTC. It encodes CASSLQGDGYGYTF.

This sequence joins TRBV13 and TRBJ2-3; tentatively, D is TRBD1 or TRBD2 (7 bases each). In germline, CDR1 is PRHDT, CDR2 FYEKMQ (reference sequence). The CDR3 loop spans 20 amino acids. V lost 4 bases, J lost 4 bases, and 30 bases lay in between. The DNA for the CDR3 is TGTGCCAGCAGCTGGGGGGGACAGCCTAAGGAGAATTTGGGCGCAGATACGCAGTATTTT. As protein: CASSWGGQPKENLGADTQYF.

This clone was counted once. V usage is TRBV10-2 and J usage is TRBJ2-5, with D hard to call. This CDR3 spans 13 amino acids. Deletions cut 6 bases from V and 5 bases from J, with 13 bases between. Per germline, CDR1 WSHSY and CDR2 SAAADI. CDR3 DNA: TGCGCCAGCAGACCAGCCGTTTTGGAGACCCAGTACTTC. It codes for CASRPAVLETQYF.

This chain connects TRBV6-6 to TRBJ2-7, with TRBD2 identical over 7 bases. Trimming at V came to 0 bases and at J to 3 bases, leaving 5 bases not matched to a gene. This CDR3 has 15 residues. The germline V gene encodes CDR1 MNHNY and CDR2 SVGAGI (reference sequence). CDR3: CASSYSSPGGYEQYF. The CDR3 bases are TGTGCCAGCAGTTACTCCAGTCCGGGGGGCTACGAGCAGTACTTC.

The rearrangement uses TRBV29-1 and TRBJ2-7; D gene ambiguous. The CDR3 extends over 11 amino acids. V lost 2 bases to trimming and J lost 3 bases, with 5 bases between them. Germline loops: CDR1 SQVTM, CDR2 ANQGSEA. CDR3 loop: CSVERDYEQYF. The CDR3 bases are TGCAGCGTTGAAAGGGACTACGAGCAGTACTTC.

V is TRBV30 and J is TRBJ2-5; tentatively, D is TRBD1 or TRBD2 (6 bases each). The V gene's germline CDR1 is GTSNPN and CDR2 SVGIG (reference sequence). The CDR3 is 13 amino acids. V gave up 4 bases and J gave up 11 bases, with 20 bases separating them. The CDR3 protein is CAWTRGAAGEQYF. In nucleotides, the CDR3 is TGTGCCTGGACTAGGGGGGCGGCCGGGGAGCAGTACTTC.

The V gene is TRBV30, the J gene TRBJ2-3; the match to TRBD2 covers 12 bases. Unmatched junction bases numbered 14, after V lost 6 bases and J lost 7 bases. This CDR3 spans 16 amino acids. Germline V gene sequence: CDR1 GTSNPN, CDR2 SVGIG (reference sequence). The CDR3 here is CACEPGLAGRSNTQYF. The CDR3 coding sequence is TGTGCCTGCGAACCGGGACTAGCGGGCCGTTCGAATACGCAGTATTTT.

The CDR3 nucleotides read TGTGCCACCAGTCGGCTAGCGGGAGGCGGGGATACGCAGTATTTT. This translates into CATSRLAGGGDTQYF. The chain has TRBV15 and TRBJ2-3; TRBD2 aligns across 11 bases. The J segment lost 6 bases and the V segment lost 6 bases, leaving 8 bases of the junction unmatched. Looked up from germline, CDR1 is LNHNV and CDR2 is YYDKDF (reference sequence). The CDR3 runs 15 residues.

The chain recombines TRBV7-3 with TRBJ2-5; possible D gene TRBD2, 6 bases. The length of the CDR3 is 15 residues. Per germline, CDR1 SGHTA and CDR2 FQGTGA. With 2 bases removed from V and 11 bases from J, the gap between germline ends came to 21 bases. In DNA form, the CDR3 reads TGTGCCAGCAGCTTAGACCGGGACTCCTTCGGGGAGCAGTACTTC. Translating it yields CASSLDRDSFGEQYF.

V and J are TRBV20-1 and TRBJ1-1, with 7 bases lining up with TRBD1. Losses at the gene ends were 6 bases for V and 6 bases for J; bases not matched to a gene: 4. The length of the CDR3 is 11 residues. The germline V gene has CDR1 DFQATT and CDR2 SNEGSKA (reference sequence). CDR3 nucleotide sequence: TGCAGTGCCCAGAGGGGGCCTGAAGCTTTCTTT. Translated, it gives CSAQRGPEAFF.

This chain links TRBV9 with TRBJ2-5; 8 nucleotides match TRBD2. The germline V gene has CDR1 SGDLS and CDR2 YYNGEE. Germline trimming cut 1 base from V and 5 bases from J; bases unmatched to any gene: 7. CDR3 length equals 15 residues. CDR3 sequence reads: CASSVLGGAGETQYF. The CDR3 bases are TGTGCCAGCAGCGTACTCGGGGGGGCCGGGGAGACCCAGTACTTC.

This rearrangement joins TRBV6-1 to TRBJ1-5; tentative D call: TRBD1 (6 bases). V dropped 1 base and J dropped 6 bases, with 10 bases sitting between them. This CDR3 is built from 14 residues. Germline-derived CDR1 and CDR2 are MNHNS and SASEGT. DNA for the CDR3: TGTGCCAGCAGTGAAGACGGGGGCACTCAGCCCCAGCATTTT. Residues: CASSEDGGTQPQHF.

The V call is TRBV15, the J call TRBJ1-1; no firm D call. Germline CDR1 is LNHNV and CDR2 is YYDKDF (reference sequence). V lost 5 bases and J lost 1, with 5 bases in between. The CDR3 spans 12 residues. The CDR3 reads CATSWGNTEAFF. The CDR3 bases are TGTGCCACCAGCTGGGGGAACACTGAAGCTTTCTTT.

This clone has a single count. V usage is TRBV4-2 and J usage is TRBJ1-2, with 9 bases aligning to TRBD1. The CDR3 covers 15 residues. The ends lost 0 bases at V and 8 bases at J; junction bases unmatched: 7. Germline V gene lookup returns CDR1 LGHNA and CDR2 YNFKEQ. CDR3 residues: CASSQDIRDREGYTF. The CDR3 DNA reads as TGTGCCAGCAGCCAAGATATTCGGGACAGGGAAGGCTACACCTTC.

The chain has TRBV19 and TRBJ2-1; 12 bases align to TRBD2. Germline CDR1 LNHDA, CDR2 SQIVND (reference sequence). J lost 2 bases, V lost 4 bases, and 9 bases had no gene match. The CDR3 extends over 18 amino acids. Here the CDR3 DNA reads TGTGCCAGTAGTACAGGACTAGCGGGATCAACGCCCTACAATGAGCAGTTCTTC. This encodes CASSTGLAGSTPYNEQFF. Using reference TRBV19 and TRBJ2-1 for the parts outside the CDR3, the full variable domain is DGGITQSPKYLFRKEGQNVTLSCEQNLNHDAMYWYRQDPGQGLRLIYYSQIVNDFQKGDIAEGYSVSREKKESFPLTVTSAQKNPTAFYLCASSTGLAGSTPYNEQFFGPGTRLTVL.

This rearrangement joins TRBV15 to TRBJ1-1, with D uncertain. CDR1 LNHNV and CDR2 YYDKDF come from the germline V gene (reference sequence). The germline V and J ends were trimmed by 6 bases and 4 bases, with 9 bases remaining between them. The CDR3 sequence is 12 residues long. CDR3 sequence: CATRGSGTEAFF. The CDR3, as DNA: TGTGCCACCAGAGGGTCAGGCACTGAAGCTTTCTTT.

The chain combines TRBV2 with TRBJ2-1; possibly TRBD2 for D (5 bases). Germline V gives CDR1 SNHLY, CDR2 FYNNEI. V lost 11 bases and J 2 bases, leaving 7 bases between the germline ends. The CDR3 is made up of 11 amino acids. CDR3 residues: CAAGTYNEQFF. CDR3 in DNA: TGTGCCGCCGGGACCTACAATGAGCAGTTCTTC.

This rearrangement joins TRBV27 to TRBJ2-5, with unresolved D. The germline V and J ends were trimmed by 6 bases and 0 bases, with 17 bases remaining between them. CDR1 and CDR2 from the germline V gene are MNHEY and SMNVEV (reference sequence). This CDR3 comprises 16 residues. In nucleotides, the CDR3 is TGTGCCAGCAGCCCATTGGTCACTGCCTACCAAGAGACCCAGTACTTC. Translation gives CASSPLVTAYQETQYF.